Listed below are T cell receptor beta chains from one sample, sequenced in a study of T cell changes during pregnancy in multiple sclerosis. Data came from immunoSEQ multiplex PCR; TCRdb stores just in-frame clones and leaves some out. The sample lists 40,000 to 45,000 clones, 75% to 95% seen once, with roughly 0.7% in the top ten. The specimen was CD4+ T cells from peripheral blood mononuclear cells, collected before pregnancy. Receptors were obtained from a female donor with multiple sclerosis, enrolled in a pregnancy study. CDR3s include the opening cysteine and the closing phenylalanine or tryptophan. A D gene is named only where the DNA matches it firmly. Not every row has a clone size; where given, it reads once, few, many or a size class.

TRBJ2-7 | TRBD2 | - | TRBV27 | TGTGCCAGCAGTTTCTTAAACGGGGGGGCCGAAGAAGAGCAGTACTTC | CASSFLNGGAEEEQYF
TRBJ1-2 | - | - | TRBV4-2 | TGTGCCAGCAGCCAAGGGCAGGACTATGGCTACACCTTC | CASSQGQDYGYTF
TRBJ1-2 | TRBD1 | - | TRBV6-1 | TGTGCCAGCAGTGAAGCTCCTCGGGCAGGGGGCAACAACTATGGCTACACCTTC | CASSEAPRAGGNNYGYTF
TRBJ2-3 | - | - | TRBV9 | TGTGCCAGCAGCGTAGCGGGAGACACAGATACGCAGTATTTT | CASSVAGDTDTQYF
TRBJ2-3 | TRBD2 | - | TRBV5-1 | TGCGCCAGCAGCTTGGGGGGACTAGGGAGTCCAGATACGCAGTATTTT | CASSLGGLGSPDTQYF
TRBJ1-6 | - | - | TRBV27 | TGTGCCAGCAGCCGGCCGGGAGCCTATAATTCACCCCTCCACTTT | CASSRPGAYNSPLHF
TRBJ1-2 | TRBD1 | - | TRBV29-1 | TGCAGCGTTGGACCCACTAGGGGACAGGGGGCCGCTAACTATGGCTACACCTTC | CSVGPTRGQGAANYGYTF
TRBJ1-1 | TRBD1 | - | TRBV12-5 | TGTGCTAGTGGTTTGGGACAGGGCTACATGGGTGAAGCTTTCTTT | CASGLGQGYMGEAFF
TRBJ1-1 | - | few | TRBV29-1 | TGCAGCGTTGAAAGGGGTGTCAGAAACACTGAAGCTTTCTTT | CSVERGVRNTEAFF
TRBJ1-2 | TRBD1 | - | TRBV7-3 | TGTGCCAGCAGCCTTCGGGACAGGTTCAAGGTTGGCTACACCTTC | CASSLRDRFKVGYTF
TRBJ1-2 | TRBD1 | - | TRBV5-1 | TGCGCCAGCAGGGGACAGGGGCCCTCCCAGAACTATGGCTACACCTTC | CASRGQGPSQNYGYTF
TRBJ2-3 | TRBD2 | - | TRBV5-1 | TGCGCCAGCCGACTAGCGGGATCCACAGATACGCAGTATTTT | CASRLAGSTDTQYF
TRBJ2-1 | - | - | TRBV7-9 | TGTGCCAGCAGCTTAGTGATCAGCTACAATGAGCAGTTCTTC | CASSLVISYNEQFF
TRBJ2-6 | - | - | TRBV18 | TGTGCCAGCTCACCAAGCCGGGAGGGGGCCAACGTCCTGACTTTC | CASSPSREGANVLTF
TRBJ1-6 | TRBD1 | once | TRBV2 | TGTGCCAGCAGGGGCCGGGACAGGGGAAATTCACCCCTCCACTTT | CASRGRDRGNSPLHF
TRBJ1-1 | - | - | TRBV7-8 | TGTGCCAGCAGTTACTCGGTTGAAGCTTTCTTT | CASSYSVEAFF
TRBJ2-3 | TRBD2 | - | TRBV5-1 | TGCGCCAGCAGCTTGGACGTAGCGGGGGGGCCAGATACGCAGTATTTT | CASSLDVAGGPDTQYF
TRBJ2-3 | TRBD2 | - | TRBV6-1 | TGTGCCAGCAGTGCCAAAGGGATTACTAGCGCCACAGATACGCAGTATTTT | CASSAKGITSATDTQYF
TRBJ2-7 | - | - | TRBV7-2 | TGTGCCAGCAGCTCCGGGGTTTGGGGCGAGCAGTACTTC | CASSSGVWGEQYF
TRBJ2-7 | TRBD2 | - | TRBV7-9 | TGTGCCAGCAGCCCAGGAGGTCTAGCGGGAGTATTCTACGAGCAGTACTTC | CASSPGGLAGVFYEQYF
TRBJ1-1 | TRBD1 | - | TRBV19 | TGTGCCAGTAGTATATGGACAGGGCGTCTTATGAACACTGAAGCTTTCTTT | CASSIWTGRLMNTEAFF
TRBJ2-3 | - | - | TRBV9 | TGTGCCAGCAGGTCCTCGGGAAGCACAGATACGCAGTATTTT | CASRSSGSTDTQYF
TRBJ2-2 | TRBD1 | - | TRBV7-2 | TGTGCCACGGGAACCGGGACAGGAACGAAGAACACCGGGGAGCTGTTTTTT | CATGTGTGTKNTGELFF
TRBJ2-1 | TRBD2 | - | TRBV27 | TGTGCCAGCGGTTCAGGACTAGCGGGAGCGGATGAGCAGTTCTTC | CASGSGLAGADEQFF
TRBJ1-3 | - | - | TRBV7-9 | TGTGCCAGCAGCTTAACTGGGGGACAACTCATATATTTT | CASSLTGGQLIYF
TRBJ2-7 | - | - | TRBV10-3 | TGTGCCATCAGTGCCCAGGGGAAATCTCTCGAGCAGTACTTC | CAISAQGKSLEQYF
TRBJ2-1 | TRBD2 | - | TRBV5-1 | TGCGCCAGCAGCTCGGGGGGGGCCGAAACGAATGAGCAGTTCTTC | CASSSGGAETNEQFF
TRBJ1-2 | - | - | TRBV18 | TGTGCCAGCTCACCAGAGACAGAGTATGGCTACACCTTC | CASSPETEYGYTF
TRBJ1-5 | - | - | TRBV19 | TGTGCCAGTAGTATAATCCGGACAGTGAGCAATCAGCCCCAGCATTTT | CASSIIRTVSNQPQHF
TRBJ2-7 | TRBD1 | - | TRBV19 | TGTGCCAGTAGTATCAGGGGACAGGGAAGACACGAGCAGTACTTC | CASSIRGQGRHEQYF
TRBJ1-1 | - | - | TRBV9 | TGTGCCAGCAGCACTCGGGGGGAGAACACTGAAGCTTTCTTT | CASSTRGENTEAFF
TRBJ2-2 | TRBD2 | - | TRBV9 | TGTGCCAGCAGCGTCGTAGCGGGGGGGCCCCGGACCTCGAACACCGGGGAGCTGTTTTTT | CASSVVAGGPRTSNTGELFF
TRBJ1-1 | - | - | TRBV29-1 | TGCAGTTTCGAGCAGGGAAGGACTGAAGCTTTCTTT | CSFEQGRTEAFF
TRBJ1-5 | TRBD1 | - | TRBV10-3 | TGTGCCTCCCATAAGACAGGGGACAATCAGCCCCAGCATTTT | CASHKTGDNQPQHF
TRBJ1-2 | - | - | TRBV29-1 | TGCAGCGTTGACCCTGTAAATAACTATGGCTACACCTTC | CSVDPVNNYGYTF
TRBJ2-3 | TRBD1 | - | TRBV5-1 | TGCGCCAGCAGCCCAGAAACAGGGGGCAGGGCAGATACGCAGTATTTT | CASSPETGGRADTQYF
TRBJ1-1 | TRBD1 | - | TRBV5-1 | TGCGCCAGCAGCTCCATTACAGGGGTAAACACTGAAGCTTTCTTT | CASSSITGVNTEAFF
TRBJ2-1 | - | - | TRBV14 | TGTGCCAGCAGCAAAAACCCAGGCCAGGGCGGCAATGAGCAGTTCTTC | CASSKNPGQGGNEQFF
TRBJ1-1 | - | - | TRBV11-2 | TGTGCCAGCAGCTTAGAAGGGTTAGAGGGCACTGAAGCTTTCTTT | CASSLEGLEGTEAFF
TRBJ2-2 | TRBD1 | - | TRBV28 | TGTGCCAGCAGTTTTGTCGACAGGGCGGCCGGGGAGCTGTTTTTT | CASSFVDRAAGELFF
TRBJ1-4 | TRBD1 | - | TRBV28 | TGTGCCAGCAGTTTGGGGACAGGGGGCCTGGCTAATGAAAAACTGTTTTTT | CASSLGTGGLANEKLFF
TRBJ2-3 | TRBD2 | once | TRBV7-3 | TGTGCCAGCAGCCGCGGGGGGACCTCAGATACGCAGTATTTT | CASSRGGTSDTQYF
TRBJ1-2 | - | - | TRBV30 | TGTGCCTGGAGTCTATCGGGGAGCCGCTACACCTTC | CAWSLSGSRYTF
TRBJ1-3 | TRBD1 | - | TRBV7-2 | TGTGCCAGCAGCTTAGTACAGGGGCTATCTGGAAACACCATATATTTT | CASSLVQGLSGNTIYF
TRBJ1-1 | TRBD1 | - | TRBV18 | TGTGCCAGCCTGACAGGGAAAATCCCAAAATCCACTGAAGCTTTCTTT | CASLTGKIPKSTEAFF
TRBJ2-3 | TRBD1 | - | TRBV11-2 | TGTGCCAGCAGCTTAGGGGGACAGGGTACGGATACGCAGTATTTT | CASSLGGQGTDTQYF
TRBJ2-7 | - | - | TRBV27 | TGTGCCAGCAGTTTAACTCCAGGGTCCTTATACGAGCAGTACTTC | CASSLTPGSLYEQYF
TRBJ2-1 | - | - | TRBV2 | TGTGCCAGCAGTGGGGAGGACGACAATGAGCAGTTCTTC | CASSGEDDNEQFF
TRBJ2-1 | TRBD2 | - | TRBV5-1 | TGCGCCAGCAGCTACGGTAGCGGGACCCTATTCTCCTACAATGAGCAGTTCTTC | CASSYGSGTLFSYNEQFF
TRBJ2-3 | - | - | TRBV4-2 | TGTGCCAGCAGCCAAGATCAGACAGATACGCAGTATTTT | CASSQDQTDTQYF
TRBJ2-7 | TRBD2 | - | TRBV4-1 | TGCGCCAGCAGCCTAGGACTAGCGGGAGTATACGAGCAGTACTTC | CASSLGLAGVYEQYF
TRBJ1-2 | TRBD1 | - | TRBV30 | TGTGCCTGGGGGACAGGGGGCTTTTCTGGCTACACCTTC | CAWGTGGFSGYTF
TRBJ2-3 | TRBD2 | - | TRBV7-3 | TGTGCCAGCAGCTTAACGTCGACTAGCGGGAGTGGGGATACGCAGTATTTT | CASSLTSTSGSGDTQYF
TRBJ2-7 | TRBD2 | - | TRBV19 | TGTGCCAGTAGTACGGGAGGTATGCTAGCCTACGAGCAGTACTTC | CASSTGGMLAYEQYF
TRBJ1-3 | - | once | TRBV18 | TGTGCCAGCTCACCGACAGCTGGAAACACCATATATTTT | CASSPTAGNTIYF
TRBJ1-1 | TRBD1 | - | TRBV5-5 | TGTGCCAGCAGCTTGGGTGGGGACAGGGGGAGGACTGAAGCTTTCTTT | CASSLGGDRGRTEAFF